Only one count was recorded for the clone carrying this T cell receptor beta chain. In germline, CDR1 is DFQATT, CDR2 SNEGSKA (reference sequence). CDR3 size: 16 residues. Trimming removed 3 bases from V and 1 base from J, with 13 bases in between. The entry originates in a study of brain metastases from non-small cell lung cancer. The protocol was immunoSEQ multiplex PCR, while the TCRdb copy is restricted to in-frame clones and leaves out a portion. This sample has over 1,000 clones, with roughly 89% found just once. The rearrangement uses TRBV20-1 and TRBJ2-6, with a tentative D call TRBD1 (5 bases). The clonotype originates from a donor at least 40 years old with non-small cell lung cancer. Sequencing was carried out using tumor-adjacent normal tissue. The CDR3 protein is CSASSGFLSGANVLTF. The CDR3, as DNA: TGCAGTGCTAGTTCAGGGTTTTTATCTGGGGCCAACGTCCTGACTTTC.